Below, one TCR beta chain is given with its context. What it recognizes is unknown. Sequenced by immunoSEQ multiplex PCR; TCRdb stores in-frame clones only, minus some. The data hold hundreds of thousands of clones, with under 80% observed a single time. This sample is drawn from a study of shared clonotypes between healthy human individuals. CDR1 and CDR2 from the germline V gene are LGHNA and YNFKEQ. CDR3 length: 17 amino acids. J was trimmed by 2 bases and V by 0 bases; bases with no gene match: 8. General study findings and limits: Among the subsets, naive ones generally showed larger estimated richness than memory ones.

Sequenced material: memory CD4+ T cells sorted from blood. As for subset: CD45RA-negative fraction. The origin of this receptor is a woman aged 30 to 39 in good health. The J gene is TRBJ2-7, the V gene TRBV4-2; 9 nucleotides align to TRBD2. In DNA, the CDR3 is TGTGCCAGCAGCCAAGATCTTAGCGGGAGTTCCCCCTACGAGCAGTACTTC. Its translation: CASSQDLSGSSPYEQYF.